The 4 T cell receptor beta chains below were found in one sample sequenced in a study of shared clonotypes between healthy human individuals. Generated by immunoSEQ multiplex PCR, the TCRdb table keeps only in-frame clones and is missing some. This sample has approximately 500,000 clones, with about 85% found just once. The source material was PBMCs. The receptors derive from a woman in her 40s in good health. Some clones in this sample may be carry-over from other donors' samples.

J is TRBJ2-1 and V is TRBV11-2; tentative D call: TRBD2 (6 bases). V dropped 1 base and J dropped 9 bases, with 22 bases sitting between them. Per the germline V gene, CDR1 is SGHAT and CDR2 is FQNNGV. The CDR3 consists of 17 residues. The CDR3 region has the DNA TGTGCCAGCAGCTTAGGTGTTGTGCTAGCGCCAAACAGTGAGCAGTTCTTC. Protein product: CASSLGVVLAPNSEQFF.

In regard to this clone: A far larger clone is one nucleotide away, so this likely arose from a read error. The CDR3 is CASTPRHAASYEQYF. CDR3 DNA: TGTGCCAGCACCCCCCGCCATGCAGCATCCTACGAGCAGTACTTC. V usage is TRBV27 and J usage is TRBJ2-7, with D unresolved. Trimming removed 7 bases from V and 1 base from J, with 17 bases in between. The CDR3 has 15 amino acids. Looked up from germline, CDR1 is MNHEY and CDR2 is SMNVEV (reference sequence).

Concerning this clone itself: With only one base between it and a far larger clone, this is likely a read error. The chain joins TRBV5-4 to TRBJ2-2; possible D gene TRBD2, 6 bases. The CDR3 is 16 residues long. Germline V CDR1 and CDR2: SGHNT, YYREEE (reference sequence). The chain's CDR3 is CASSLGLVTSTGELLF. In DNA, the CDR3 is TGTGCCAGCAGCTTGGGACTAGTGACGAGCACCGGGGAGCTGCTTTTT.

The chain joins TRBV7-9 to TRBJ1-2; D not certain. Germline lookup yields CDR1 SEHNR and CDR2 FQNEAQ (reference sequence). The V end was cut by 0 bases, the J end by 8 bases, with 10 bases between. CDR3 size: 13 residues. The DNA for the CDR3 is TGTGCCAGCAGCTTAGCTGAGGCGGGGGGCTACACCTTC. Protein product: CASSLAEAGGYTF.